This T cell receptor beta chain was sequenced during a study of metastatic and nonmetastatic thyroid tumors. No patient had received any treatment before thyroid surgery. TCRdb reprocessed the PCR reads using MiXCR. In the table there are about 13,000 clones, approximately 23% of which are singletons. In its sample, this clone ranks as medium-sized. The CDR3 runs to 14 residues. After removal of 5 bases from V and 5 bases from J, the junction contained 5 bases not matched to a gene. Germline V gene data show CDR1 as MNHNS and CDR2 as SASEGT. The sequence was obtained from a female donor with papillary thyroid cancer or a benign thyroid nodule (not recorded which). Some clones in this sample may be carry-over from other donors' samples. The chain links TRBV6-1 to TRBJ1-4, with 7 positions matching TRBD1. Sequencing used adjacent normal tissue. The CDR3 loop reads CASSQTGSNEKLFF. Here the CDR3 DNA reads TGTGCCAGCAGTCAGACAGGGTCGAATGAAAAACTGTTTTTT.